The 4 T cell receptor beta chains presented below share a single source sample, sequenced in a study of blood T cell repertoires in COVID-19. Some clones are missing from TCRdb's copy, which holds only in-frame ones; the method was immunoSEQ multiplex PCR. Here the sample spans 200,000 to 250,000 clones, about 83% being singletons. Sample: peripheral blood. The source is a woman aged 25 to 39 with COVID-19, enrolled during active disease.

This rearrangement joins TRBV11-2 to TRBJ2-2; no firm D call. The CDR3 is 16 residues long. V was shortened by 1 base and J by 4 bases, with 13 bases between the two germline ends. Germline loops: CDR1 SGHAT, CDR2 FQNNGV. CDR3 sequence reads: CASSLVAGSGTGELFF. CDR3 DNA: TGTGCCAGCAGCTTAGTGGCCGGGTCGGGCACCGGGGAGCTGTTTTTT.

The rearrangement uses TRBV6-5 and TRBJ2-1, with D maybe TRBD2 (6 bases). V was clipped by 9 bases and J by 3 bases, with 15 bases between them. The CDR3 is 14 amino acids. Germline CDR1 and CDR2: MNHEY and SVGAGI. The CDR3 coding sequence is TGTGCCAGTTCCGAAAGCGGGTACTACAATGAGCAGTTCTTC. Its translation is CASSESGYYNEQFF.

Points on this clone: Other nucleotide sequences in the sample specify the same CDR3. The chain carries TRBV9 and TRBJ2-1, with D tentatively TRBD2 (5 bases). The V and J ends lost 0 bases and 1 base respectively, with 8 bases between them. The germline V gene has CDR1 SGDLS and CDR2 YYNGEE. CDR3 length equals 15 residues. The CDR3 is CASSVDGDSYNEQFF. CDR3 coding DNA: TGTGCCAGCAGCGTAGACGGGGATTCCTACAATGAGCAGTTCTTC.

The rearrangement links TRBV6-5 to TRBJ2-7; TRBD2 agrees at 11 bases. With 6 bases clipped from V and 4 bases from J, the junction kept 8 bases outside the gene matches. The germline V gene encodes CDR1 MNHEY and CDR2 SVGAGI. CDR3 length: 15 amino acids. CDR3 loop: CASSRSGGALYEQYF. The CDR3 nucleotides read TGTGCCAGCAGCCGTAGCGGGGGGGCCCTGTACGAGCAGTACTTC.